What follows describes a single T cell receptor (beta chain). A single base separates this from a much larger clone, so it may be a read error. Total RNA (around 500 ng) served as template for TCR beta cDNA synthesis primed by a constant-region primer. Generation of the TCR beta libraries relied on three nested multiplex PCR rounds using slightly modified ARM-PCR. In the first two PCR rounds, TRBV1-TRBV30 forward primers were paired with a C-beta reverse primer, and each round lasted about 9 cycles. TCRdb re-called the multiplex PCR reads through MiXCR, storing one row per CDR3 protein. The sample lists 30,000 to 35,000 distinct CDR3 sequences, about three quarters occurring once. CDR1 and CDR2 from the germline V gene are SEHNR and FQNEAQ (reference sequence). The V gene end was trimmed by 7 bases and the J gene end by 16 bases; junction bases not matched to a gene: 22. This CDR3 region has 15 residues.

This entry belongs to a study of tumor-infiltrating lymphocytes in primary liver carcinoma. For each extraction, RNA and DNA were obtained together from approximately 20-30 mg of unsorted bulk tissue. Sample: liver tumor tissue from sampling region 5. Subset defined: tumor region T5, tumor centre. This chain uses TRBV7-9 with TRBJ2-1; the match to TRBD2 covers 7 bases. The sequence was collected from a man aged 40-50 years with primary liver carcinoma and hepatitis B virus infection. CDR3 amino acids: CASILGGGDYGSDFF. CDR3 nucleotide sequence: TGTGCCAGCATTCTTGGAGGCGGGGACTACGGGTCGGACTTCTTC.